This T cell receptor beta chain was sequenced in a study of T cells after yellow fever vaccination. This clonotype was observed a handful of times. Germline V gene data show CDR1 as MNHEY and CDR2 as SVGEGT. This CDR3 has 16 amino acids. Trimming stripped 5 bases from V and 1 base from J, with 15 bases between. TCRdb re-derived calls from the 5' RACE reads in MiXCR, one entry per CDR3 protein. The table includes hundreds of thousands of distinct CDR3 sequences, roughly an eighth detected once. The rearrangement uses TRBV6-2 or TRBV6-3 and TRBJ1-3; D unclear. This TCR was recovered from a man aged 25-45 years who received the YFV17D yellow fever vaccine. Sample: PBMCs, taken on the day of the yellow fever booster vaccination. This CDR3 is CASSGKTLYSGNTIYF. The DNA for the CDR3 is TGTGCCAGCAGTGGAAAGACCTTGTATTCTGGAAACACCATATATTTT.